The entry below describes one T cell receptor (beta chain). Its antigen remains unknown. Then a second PCR, running roughly 7 to 11 cycles, was carried out with a sample-barcoded 5' primer and a J-beta primer mix. Researchers report that each sample yielded at least 2.5 million CDR3-containing paired-end reads. Each CDR3 protein is one row after TCRdb ran MiXCR on the 5' RACE reads. The sample consists of 950,000 to 1,200,000 distinct CDR3 sequences, roughly two fifths of them appearing once. These data originate in a study of blood T cells in healthy people across ages. Study-wide findings and caveats: The study could not conclusively compare naive and antigen-experienced cells, given its unsorted PBMCs. The study found more naive CD4+ cells and higher diversity in long-lived than aged donors.

The length of the CDR3 is 14 residues. V was pared by 0 bases and J by 5 bases, with 11 bases between. Per the germline V gene, CDR1 is LGHNA and CDR2 is YSLEER. This chain links TRBV4-3 with TRBJ2-7; possible D gene TRBD2, 6 bases. The sequence came from a man younger than 35 in good health. The sample taken for sequencing was blood. CDR3 sequence reads: CASSQEWRENEQYF. CDR3 in DNA: TGCGCCAGCAGCCAAGAATGGAGGGAAAACGAGCAGTACTTC.